The present T cell receptor (beta chain) was sequenced within a study of shared clonotypes between healthy human individuals. Only in-frame clones appear in the TCRdb table, and some are missing; sequencing was by immunoSEQ multiplex PCR. The sample lists some 580,000 clones, about 98% occurring once. CDR1 and CDR2 from the germline V gene are KGHSH and LQKENI. J gave up 5 bases and V 6 bases, and 10 bases lay outside the gene matches. This CDR3 is built from 15 residues. CD45RO-negative CD8 cells positively selected for CCR7 made up the naive population, which excluded terminally differentiated effector memory CD45RA+ cells.

Sequencing input: naive CD8+ T cells sorted from blood. This chain connects TRBV18 to TRBJ2-1, with 7 bases aligning to TRBD1. The clonotype was recovered from a man aged 30 to 39 in good health. CDR3 amino acids: CASSPRDRANNEQFF. DNA of the CDR3: TGTGCCAGCTCCCCGCGAGACAGGGCGAACAATGAGCAGTTCTTC.